Here is one T cell receptor beta chain with its context. Produced via immunoSEQ multiplex PCR; TCRdb's table is partial and in-frame only. In the table there are some 85,000 clones, 85% to 95% of which are singletons. This record comes from a study of technical replicates of blood from four donors. CDR3 length: 18 residues. V was pared by 4 bases and J by 4 bases, with 15 bases of the junction left unmatched. Germline CDR1 and CDR2: MNHEY and SMNVEV (reference sequence). This receptor was taken from a human donor in good health. The chain couples TRBV27 to TRBJ1-5; 8 bases map to TRBD1. The sample was T cells isolated from PBMCs. The chain's CDR3 is CASSYGATGTGLNQPQHF. For the CDR3, the DNA is TGTGCCAGCAGTTACGGAGCAACCGGGACAGGCTTGAATCAGCCCCAGCATTTT.